Below are 8 T cell receptor beta chains sequenced from a single sample in a study of CD8+CD57+ T cells in acquired aplastic anemia. For CDR3 and TCR beta VDJ profiling, genomic DNA was the template used. TCRdb re-called the reads with MiXCR, one entry per CDR3 protein. The repertoire consists of about 160,000 distinct CDR3 sequences, with 40% to 60% occurring once and the leading ten covering under 35%. Patients sequenced had flow cytometry evidence of CD8+CD57+ cell expansion. The source material was sorted CD4+, CD8+, or CD8+CD57+ T cells (not recorded which) from PBMCs. All receptors come from a human donor with aplastic anemia.

The rearrangement links TRBV20-1 to TRBJ1-2; TRBD1 aligns across 7 bases. Trimming at V came to 1 base and at J to 6 bases, leaving 2 bases not matched to a gene. Germline V gene data show CDR1 as DFQATT and CDR2 as SNEGSKA (reference sequence). This CDR3 contains 12 residues. The CDR3 protein is CSARGGGDGYTF. In DNA form, the CDR3 reads TGCAGTGCTAGAGGAGGGGGCGATGGCTACACCTTC.

In this sample, this clonotype turned up a few times. The chain is built from TRBV29-1 and TRBJ1-2; no clear D gene. The CDR3 loop spans 11 amino acids. The germline CDR1 and CDR2 sequences are SQVTM and ANQGSEA. V was clipped by 3 bases and J by 5 bases, with 7 bases between them. The CDR3 sequence: CSVDVNYGYTF. The CDR3 nucleotides read TGCAGCGTTGACGTCAATTATGGCTACACCTTC.

This clonotype was detected only once. The rearrangement links TRBV6-1 to TRBJ2-7; D remains ambiguous. CDR1 and CDR2 from the germline V gene are MNHNS and SASEGT. The CDR3 is 15 residues long. The germline V and J ends were trimmed by 8 bases and 1 base, with 18 bases remaining between them. The CDR3 region is CASYGPSSASYEQYF. In DNA, the CDR3 is TGTGCCAGCTATGGACCGTCATCCGCTTCCTACGAGCAGTACTTC.

This clonotype came up a few times. This chain's CDR3 is CASSHSVFGTGGETQYF. CDR3 nucleotide sequence: TGTGCCAGCAGCCATTCGGTGTTTGGTACGGGAGGGGAGACCCAGTACTTC. This sequence joins TRBV3-1 and TRBJ2-5, with 8 bases aligning to TRBD2. V was clipped by 3 bases and J by 5 bases; unmatched bases: 14. The CDR3 covers 17 residues. Germline V gene data show CDR1 as LGHDT and CDR2 as YNNKEL (reference sequence).

This clonotype was seen many times. V is TRBV19 and J is TRBJ1-4; D is possibly TRBD1 (6 bases). CDR3 size: 12 residues. Trimming removed 4 bases at V and 8 bases at J, with 8 bases between. The V gene's germline CDR1 is LNHDA and CDR2 SQIVND (reference sequence). The CDR3: CASSKGEEKLFF. As DNA, the CDR3 is TGTGCCAGTAGTAAGGGGGAAGAAAAACTGTTTTTT.

This clonotype showed up many times. The chain uses TRBV29-1 and TRBJ2-7; the match to TRBD1 covers 7 bases. Germline CDR1 and CDR2: SQVTM and ANQGSEA. This CDR3 spans 13 amino acids. V shed 5 bases, J shed 3 bases, and the junction held 7 bases outside the gene matches. CDR3 protein: CSVTPRDSYEQYF. CDR3 DNA: TGCAGCGTTACCCCCCGGGACAGCTACGAGCAGTACTTC.

The V and J genes are TRBV10-3 and TRBJ2-7; 7 nucleotides agree with TRBD2. The J segment lost 5 bases and the V segment lost 10 bases, leaving 17 bases of the junction unmatched. The CDR3 sequence is 15 residues long. The germline V gene encodes CDR1 ENHRY and CDR2 SYGVKD. The CDR3 DNA reads as TGTGCCAGCAGACCTATGGTACTAGCGACTAACGAGCAGTACTTC. This sequence encodes CASRPMVLATNEQYF.

This clonotype was detected many times. The chain uses TRBV7-9 and TRBJ2-3; the match to TRBD1 covers 8 bases. The CDR3 extends over 17 amino acids. Germline lookup yields CDR1 SEHNR and CDR2 FQNEAQ (reference sequence). The V and J ends lost 0 bases and 1 base, in that order; junction bases with no gene match: 6. This CDR3 is CASSLATEDRGTDTQYF. Written as DNA, the CDR3 is TGTGCCAGCAGCTTAGCAACTGAGGACAGGGGCACAGATACGCAGTATTTT.